The entry that follows covers one TCR beta chain sequence. Its antigen is undetermined. Method: immunoSEQ multiplex PCR; TCRdb's copy keeps in-frame clones and lacks some. The sample records more than 25,000 clones, roughly 77% being singletons. This sample stems from a study of OX40 agonist ivuxolimab in advanced cancers. Study information: Earlier treatment with anti-PD-1, anti-PD-L1 or anti-CTLA-4 was permitted, and around 36% had received some.

CDR1 MNHNS and CDR2 SASEGT come from the germline V gene. Trimming removed 2 bases from V and 3 bases from J, with 12 bases in between. This CDR3 contains 15 residues. General study points: Near-lowest levels of clonal expansion characterized partial responders at 0.1-3.0 mg/kg. Undetermined was the antigen specificity of the expanded peripheral T cells. Certain nonresponders additionally had low normalized T-cell clonal expansion.

Sequences were derived from CD4+ or CD8+ T cells sorted from blood, sampled in a trial of the OX40 agonist ivuxolimab. The clonotype comes from an adult with an advanced solid tumor such as melanoma, head and neck, liver or kidney cancer. This sequence joins TRBV6-1 and TRBJ2-3, with a possible D match to TRBD1 (8 bases). This CDR3 reads CASSELQGGTDTQYF. The CDR3 coding sequence is TGTGCCAGCAGTGAACTACAGGGGGGGACAGATACGCAGTATTTT.